This is a list of T cell receptor beta chains from one sample in a study of blood T cells in healthy people across ages. TCRdb itself ran the 5' RACE reads through MiXCR, one entry per CDR3 protein. The profile covers 2 million or so distinct CDR3 sequences, with about 50% appearing a single time and less than 2.5% taken by the ten largest. The sample consisted of blood. The receptors come from a woman in her forties in good health. Each CDR3 is given with its conserved first and last residue. Fields, in order: J gene, CDR3 length, D gene, clone size, V gene, CDR3 DNA, CDR3 protein. The D gene is left open where the match is weak. The size of a clone is reported for some rows only, either as once, few or many, or as a class for expanded clones.

J gene: TRBJ1-2; CDR3 length: 13; D gene: NA; clone size: few; V gene: TRBV6-5; CDR3 DNA: TGTGCCAGCAGAACCCGGACAGCTTATGGCTACACCTTC; CDR3 protein: CASRTRTAYGYTF
J gene: TRBJ2-5; CDR3 length: 14; D gene: TRBD1; clone size: many; V gene: TRBV27; CDR3 DNA: TGTGCCAGCAGTCCCAGGGGGCGCGGAGAGACCCAGTACTTC; CDR3 protein: CASSPRGRGETQYF
J gene: TRBJ1-2; CDR3 length: 15; D gene: TRBD1; clone size: few; V gene: TRBV4-3; CDR3 DNA: TGCGCCAGCAGCCTCGGACAGGGAGGGGGTTGGGGCTACACCTTC; CDR3 protein: CASSLGQGGGWGYTF
J gene: TRBJ2-1; CDR3 length: 16; D gene: TRBD2; clone size: NA; V gene: TRBV27; CDR3 DNA: TGTGCCAGCAGTCCCACCCGGCTAGCGGGGGGGTATGAGCAGTTCTTC; CDR3 protein: CASSPTRLAGGYEQFF
J gene: TRBJ1-5; CDR3 length: 15; D gene: TRBD1; clone size: few; V gene: TRBV3-1; CDR3 DNA: TGTGCCAGCACCCCGGGACAGGGGGCATCTCAGCCCCAGCATTTT; CDR3 protein: CASTPGQGASQPQHF
J gene: TRBJ1-5; CDR3 length: 15; D gene: NA; clone size: NA; V gene: TRBV20-1; CDR3 DNA: TGCAGTGCTAGCCCGGGCGACAGCCCCAATCAGCCCCAGCATTTT; CDR3 protein: CSASPGDSPNQPQHF
J gene: TRBJ2-5; CDR3 length: 11; D gene: NA; clone size: few; V gene: TRBV10-3; CDR3 DNA: TGTGCCACTCGGCTGGGGTTAAGACAGTACTTC; CDR3 protein: CATRLGLRQYF
J gene: TRBJ1-6; CDR3 length: 18; D gene: NA; clone size: few; V gene: TRBV5-6; CDR3 DNA: TGTGCCAGCAGCGCCACAGCGATTAGGAGCTCCTATAATTCACCCCTCCACTTT; CDR3 protein: CASSATAIRSSYNSPLHF
J gene: TRBJ2-6; CDR3 length: 18; D gene: NA; clone size: NA; V gene: TRBV20-1; CDR3 DNA: TGCAGTGCTAGAGATCCGGGGGGCAATACCGGAGGGGCCAACGTCCTGACTTTC; CDR3 protein: CSARDPGGNTGGANVLTF
J gene: TRBJ2-3; CDR3 length: 17; D gene: NA; clone size: NA; V gene: TRBV7-3; CDR3 DNA: TGTGCCAGCAGCCTAACGCGGGGCGGGGTGCGCACAGATACGCAGTATTTT; CDR3 protein: CASSLTRGGVRTDTQYF
J gene: TRBJ2-7; CDR3 length: 17; D gene: NA; clone size: few; V gene: TRBV4-3; CDR3 DNA: TGCGCCAGCAGCCAAGGCACCGGACGGAGATCGGCAAGGGAGCAGTACTTC; CDR3 protein: CASSQGTGRRSAREQYF
J gene: TRBJ2-3; CDR3 length: 16; D gene: NA; clone size: few; V gene: TRBV4-1; CDR3 DNA: TGCGCCAGCAGCCAAGATCTAGCCAATCCCGGAGATACGCAGTATTTT; CDR3 protein: CASSQDLANPGDTQYF